Sequencing of this TCR beta chain was carried out in a study of blood T cells in healthy people across ages. Study-level results: Age advanced and TCR beta diversity per million T cells fell, roughly linearly. The authors considered diversity estimates from one million T cells to be underestimates. Changes in expanded clonotypes were possibly confounded, as the CMV status of donors was unknown.

J gave up 6 bases and V 0 bases, and 6 bases lay outside the gene matches. This CDR3 comprises 14 residues. The V gene's germline CDR1 is DFQATT and CDR2 SNEGSKA (reference sequence). This clonotype was found a few times. Its antigen is unidentified. Primers used in a second PCR of about 7 to 11 cycles were a sample-barcoded 5' primer and a J-beta primer mix. Each CDR3 protein is one row after TCRdb ran MiXCR on the 5' RACE reads. The sample has some 700,000 distinct CDR3 sequences; roughly 45% are singletons. The sample was blood. The TCR originated in a woman aged 55 to 70 in good health. The chain uses TRBV20-1 and TRBJ2-3, with 7 bases matching TRBD2. The CDR3 DNA is TGCAGTGCTAGAGATACTAGCGAAGCCGATACGCAGTATTTT. Translation: CSARDTSEADTQYF.